These 19 T cell receptor beta chains share one sample of origin, sequenced in a study of cytomegalovirus exposure and HLA in healthy donors. Use of 60 Vbeta and 13 Jbeta primers characterized the PCR. Sequenced by immunoSEQ multiplex PCR; TCRdb stores in-frame clones only, minus some. Of 65,000 or so clones listed, 60% to 80% are singletons. Sequencing was carried out using PBMCs. The receptors originated from a girl aged 10 to 17 in good health and CMV-seropositive.

CDR3 bases: TGTGCCACTGGGGGCCGTAGGGCTAATGAAAAACTGTTTTTT. Protein product: CATGGRRANEKLFF. The chain uses TRBV28 and TRBJ1-4; perhaps TRBD1 as D (6 bases). The germline gives CDR1 MDHEN, CDR2 SYDVKM. Deletions cut 10 bases from V and 3 bases from J, with 15 bases between. CDR3 length: 14 residues.

The chain is built from TRBV5-1 and TRBJ1-1; 8 bases are a match to TRBD1. Germline assignment: CDR1 SGHRS and CDR2 YFSETQ. This CDR3 region has 14 residues. J lost 4 bases, V lost 3 bases, and 5 bases had no gene match. The CDR3 sequence: CASSSRGPGTEAFF. The DNA of the CDR3 is TGCGCCAGCAGCTCCAGGGGGCCCGGCACTGAAGCTTTCTTT.

This clone was detected only once. The chain is built from TRBV5-4 and TRBJ2-1, with 8 bases lining up with TRBD2. The V segment lost 3 bases and the J segment 5 bases; nucleotides outside the gene matches: 7. Per the germline V gene, CDR1 is SGHNT and CDR2 is YYREEE (reference sequence). The CDR3 is made up of 15 amino acids. As DNA, the CDR3 is TGTGCCAGCAGCTGGGGACTAGTCGACAACAATGAGCAGTTCTTC. Translated, it gives CASSWGLVDNNEQFF.

The chain couples TRBV19 to TRBJ1-5; D is uncertain. CDR1 and CDR2 from the germline V gene are LNHDA and SQIVND (reference sequence). With 6 bases removed from V and 0 bases from J, the gap between germline ends came to 15 bases. The CDR3 covers 16 residues. CDR3 coding DNA: TGTGCCAGTAGCGTGGCGGGCCGCCATAGCAATCAGCCCCAGCATTTT. Protein sequence: CASSVAGRHSNQPQHF.

The J gene is TRBJ1-2, the V gene TRBV4-3; TRBD1 matches at 8 bases. J lost 0 bases, V lost 3 bases, and 3 bases had no gene match. CDR1 is LGHNA and CDR2 is YSLEER in the germline V gene. The CDR3 runs 15 residues. For the CDR3, the DNA is TGCGCCAGCAGCCATGGACAGGGACCTAACTATGGCTACACCTTC. Its protein product is CASSHGQGPNYGYTF.

CDR3 residues: CASSPNRGRNQPQHF. As DNA, the CDR3 is TGTGCCAGCAGCCCGAACAGGGGTCGGAATCAGCCCCAGCATTTT. V and J are TRBV7-8 and TRBJ1-5; 7 positions agree with TRBD1. Per the germline V gene, CDR1 is SGHVS and CDR2 is FQNEAQ. The CDR3 is made up of 15 amino acids. The trim removed 5 bases at V and 4 bases at J, leaving 8 bases unmatched. Supplemented by reference TRBV7-8 and TRBJ1-5, the full variable domain reads GAGVSQSPRYKVAKRGQDVALRCDPISGHVSLFWYQQALGQGPEFLTYFQNEAQLDKSGLPSDRFFAERPEGSVSTLKIQRTQQEDSAVYLCASSPNRGRNQPQHFGDGTRLSIL.

This rearrangement joins TRBV10-1 to TRBJ2-7, with TRBD2 matching 8 bases. V gave up 0 bases and J gave up 5 bases; unmatched junction bases: 6. Germline values: CDR1 WNHNN, CDR2 SYGVQD (reference sequence). CDR3 size: 15 residues. Here the CDR3 reads CASSESRGARHEQYF. The CDR3 DNA reads as TGCGCCAGCAGTGAGTCGCGGGGGGCGCGACACGAGCAGTACTTC.

The V call is TRBV7-7, the J call TRBJ2-5; D is unclear. In germline, CDR1 is SSHAT, CDR2 FNYEAQ (reference sequence). V was shortened by 3 bases and J by 5 bases, with 10 bases between the two germline ends. The CDR3 runs to 13 residues. The CDR3 sequence is CASSLRMAETQYF. CDR3 sequence (DNA): TGTGCCAGCAGCTTGCGGATGGCGGAGACCCAGTACTTC.

This chain joins TRBV14 and TRBJ2-2; D gene uncertain. V was shortened by 3 bases and J by 1 base, with 9 bases between the two germline ends. CDR3 length: 15 residues. CDR1 SGHDN and CDR2 FVKESK come from the germline V gene. Here the CDR3 DNA reads TGTGCCAGCAGCCAGGCATTTGGGAACACCGGGGAGCTGTTTTTT. It translates to CASSQAFGNTGELFF. The complete variable domain, with remaining parts taken from reference TRBV14 and TRBJ2-2, reads EAGVTQFPSHSVIEKGQTVTLRCDPISGHDNLYWYRRVMGKEIKFLLHFVKESKQDESGMPNNRFLAERTGGTYSTLKVQPAELEDSGVYFCASSQAFGNTGELFFGEGSRLTVL.

The chain couples TRBV6-5 to TRBJ2-1; tentatively, D is TRBD1 (5 bases). Germline-derived CDR1 and CDR2 are MNHEY and SVGAGI. Trimming pared 0 bases from V and 8 bases from J, leaving 8 bases between. This CDR3 has 13 amino acids. CDR3 loop: CASSYSKGDEQFF. The CDR3 nucleotides are TGTGCCAGCAGTTACTCGAAAGGGGATGAGCAGTTCTTC.

This clone was counted once. This chain links TRBV7-8 with TRBJ1-5; tentatively, D is TRBD1 (5 bases). The CDR3 totals 17 residues. Germline V gives CDR1 SGHVS, CDR2 FQNEAQ. V was cut by 4 bases and J by 4 bases, with 20 bases left in between. In DNA form, the CDR3 reads TGTGCCAGCAGCTCCGGCGTTACAGGTTTAACAAATCAGCCCCAGCATTTT. This sequence encodes CASSSGVTGLTNQPQHF. Complete variable domain (other parts from reference TRBV7-8 and TRBJ1-5): GAGVSQSPRYKVAKRGQDVALRCDPISGHVSLFWYQQALGQGPEFLTYFQNEAQLDKSGLPSDRFFAERPEGSVSTLKIQRTQQEDSAVYLCASSSGVTGLTNQPQHFGDGTRLSIL.

The V and J genes are TRBV5-4 and TRBJ2-5; tentative D call: TRBD1 (5 bases). Trimming left V 2 bases short and J 0 bases short, with 14 bases between. This CDR3 is 16 amino acids long. Germline V gene lookup returns CDR1 SGHNT and CDR2 YYREEE (reference sequence). The CDR3 sequence: CASSFGSTTDQETQYF. Here the CDR3 DNA reads TGTGCCAGCAGCTTCGGTTCCACGACAGACCAAGAGACCCAGTACTTC.

The chain has TRBV28 and TRBJ2-1; a weak D match, TRBD1 (7 bases). The V gene lost 1 base and the J gene lost 10 bases, with 17 bases spanning the gap. Per the germline V gene, CDR1 is MDHEN and CDR2 is SYDVKM. The CDR3 has 15 amino acids. CDR3 nucleotides: TGTGCCAGCAGTTTATTGGGGGGACAAGGGGGCGAGCAGTTCTTC. This codes for CASSLLGGQGGEQFF. The whole variable domain, remainder taken from reference TRBV28 and TRBJ2-1, is DVKVTQSSRYLVKRTGEKVFLECVQDMDHENMFWYRQDPGLGLRLIYFSYDVKMKEKGDIPEGYSVSREKKERFSLILESASTNQTSMYLCASSLLGGQGGEQFFGPGTRLTVL.

The chain carries TRBV9 and TRBJ2-5, with 15 bases that match TRBD2. J gave up 5 bases and V 4 bases, and 15 bases lay outside the gene matches. Germline V CDR1 and CDR2: SGDLS, YYNGEE. This CDR3 has 19 residues. CDR3 region: CASSPTRGLAGGLGETQYF. In DNA form, the CDR3 reads TGTGCCAGCAGCCCTACCCGGGGACTAGCGGGAGGATTGGGGGAGACCCAGTACTTC. The entire variable domain, with the rest obtained from reference TRBV9 and TRBJ2-5, is as follows: DSGVTQTPKHLITATGQRVTLRCSPRSGDLSVYWYQQSLDQGLQFLIQYYNGEERAKGNILERFSAQQFPDLHSELNLSSLELGDSALYFCASSPTRGLAGGLGETQYFGPGTRLLVL.

The chain employs TRBV28 and TRBJ2-7, with 7 positions matching TRBD1. CDR1 is MDHEN, CDR2 SYDVKM, per germline. The CDR3 runs 14 residues. Losses at the gene ends were 5 bases for V and 2 bases for J; bases not matched to a gene: 6. The CDR3 DNA sequence: TGTGCCAGCAGTACAACAGGGGTGCCCTACGAGCAGTACTTC. The encoded protein is CASSTTGVPYEQYF. The full variable domain, with the rest looked up from reference TRBV28 and TRBJ2-7, is DVKVTQSSRYLVKRTGEKVFLECVQDMDHENMFWYRQDPGLGLRLIYFSYDVKMKEKGDIPEGYSVSREKKERFSLILESASTNQTSMYLCASSTTGVPYEQYFGPGTRLTVT.

The J gene is TRBJ2-5, the V gene TRBV28, with D possibly TRBD2 on 6 matching bases. V was pared by 8 bases and J by 4 bases, with 8 bases between. The CDR3 runs 11 residues. Germline assignment: CDR1 MDHEN and CDR2 SYDVKM. The CDR3 here is CASVGGETQYF. The CDR3 bases are TGTGCCAGCGTCGGGGGAGAGACCCAGTACTTC.

This clone was observed once. The chain combines TRBV29-1 with TRBJ1-1; no clear D. V was clipped by 5 bases and J by 2 bases, with 12 bases between them. Germline assignment: CDR1 SQVTM and CDR2 ANQGSEA. This CDR3 region has 13 residues. The CDR3 loop reads CSVLAGFNTEAFF. As DNA, the CDR3 is TGCAGCGTTTTGGCAGGATTTAACACTGAAGCTTTCTTT.

The chain has TRBV28 and TRBJ1-1, with 10 bases that match TRBD1. The CDR3 runs to 13 residues. Germline-derived CDR1 and CDR2 are MDHEN and SYDVKM. Germline trimming cut 6 bases from V and 6 bases from J; bases unmatched to any gene: 4. CDR3 in amino acids: CASRGTGDPEAFF. CDR3 DNA sequence: TGTGCCAGCAGGGGGACAGGGGACCCTGAAGCTTTCTTT. The complete variable domain, with remaining parts taken from reference TRBV28 and TRBJ1-1, reads DVKVTQSSRYLVKRTGEKVFLECVQDMDHENMFWYRQDPGLGLRLIYFSYDVKMKEKGDIPEGYSVSREKKERFSLILESASTNQTSMYLCASRGTGDPEAFFGQGTRLTVV.

The CDR3 is CAWSVGDRGTDEQFF. In nucleotides, the CDR3 is TGTGCCTGGAGTGTAGGGGACAGGGGGACCGATGAGCAGTTCTTC. This chain joins TRBV30 and TRBJ2-1; 11 positions agree with TRBD1. This CDR3 comprises 15 residues. V lost 0 bases to trimming and J lost 8 bases; unmatched junction nucleotides: 6. The germline CDR1 and CDR2 sequences are GTSNPN and SVGIG (reference sequence).